Shown below are 7 T cell receptor beta chains from a single sample sequenced in a study of low-dose radiotherapy and immunotherapy resistance in tumors. Gene-specific TRAV and TRBV primers were used for first-strand cDNA, covering alpha and beta chains. TCR amplification ran approximately 20 PCR cycles using constant-region and V-primer adapter primers. Each CDR3 protein is one row after TCRdb ran MiXCR on the reads. The sample has fewer than 10,000 distinct CDR3 sequences, roughly four fifths seen once. The receptors here all came from a human donor with advanced metastatic prostate, ovarian, gallbladder or colorectal cancer (not recorded which). This table probably holds off-target reads from a library built for another chain.

In DNA, the CDR3 is TGTGCCACCAGTGATTTGAATGAGCAGTTCTTC. Translating gives CATSDLNEQFF. The rearrangement uses TRBV24-1 and TRBJ2-1; D unresolved. The germline V gene encodes CDR1 KGHDR and CDR2 SFDVKD. There are 11 residues in the CDR3. Trimming pared 0 bases from V and 7 bases from J, leaving 0 bases between.

The gene calls are TRBV28 and TRBJ1-5; no definite D call. The germline gives CDR1 MDHEN, CDR2 SYDVKM. V was shortened by 5 bases and J by 0 bases, with 8 bases between the two germline ends. The CDR3 covers 14 residues. CDR3 protein: CASSTDTSNQPQHF. CDR3 nucleotides: TGTGCCAGCAGTACAGATACTAGCAATCAGCCCCAGCATTTT.

The chain is built from TRBV28 and TRBJ1-1, with a tentative D call TRBD1 (5 bases). Between the trimmed V and J ends, which lost 4 bases and 0 bases, there was a span of 15 bases. Per germline, CDR1 MDHEN and CDR2 SYDVKM. The CDR3 extends over 16 amino acids. The CDR3 loop reads CASSSPGRRMNTEAFF. DNA for the CDR3: TGTGCCAGCAGTTCCCCGGGACGGAGGATGAACACTGAAGCTTTCTTT.

The V gene is TRBV9, the J gene TRBJ2-3; unclear D gene. The CDR3 has 17 amino acids. The germline V gene encodes CDR1 SGDLS and CDR2 YYNGEE. Trimming left V 4 bases short and J 2 bases short, with 20 bases between. The CDR3 here is CASSRTPGRNPTDTQYF. CDR3 DNA: TGTGCCAGCAGCCGTACCCCCGGTCGAAACCCCACAGATACGCAGTATTTT.

The chain carries TRBV5-5 and TRBJ2-7; 8 bases fit TRBD2. The V segment lost 4 bases and the J segment 2 bases; nucleotides outside the gene matches: 8. Germline values: CDR1 SGHKS, CDR2 YYEKEE (reference sequence). The CDR3 has 15 amino acids. The CDR3 is CASSQSGRGPYEQYF. CDR3 bases: TGTGCCAGCAGCCAAAGCGGGAGAGGCCCCTACGAGCAGTACTTC.

The rearrangement uses TRBV5-1 and TRBJ2-1; possibly TRBD1 for D (5 bases). The CDR3 is made up of 14 amino acids. CDR1 and CDR2 (germline): SGHRS, YFSETQ. Trimming cost V 1 base and J 1 base, with 6 bases left between them. The CDR3 is CASSLRQSYNEQFF. CDR3 in DNA: TGCGCCAGCAGCTTGAGACAGTCCTACAATGAGCAGTTCTTC.

V usage is TRBV5-1 and J usage is TRBJ2-7; D gene ambiguous. Germline CDR1 and CDR2: SGHRS and YFSETQ. This CDR3 is 11 amino acids long. Deletions cut 5 bases from V and 4 bases from J, with 7 bases between. CDR3: CASSSNYEQYF. DNA of the CDR3: TGCGCCAGCAGTTCCAATTACGAGCAGTACTTC.